These 20 T cell receptor beta chains were sequenced from one sample in a study of cytomegalovirus exposure and HLA in healthy donors. In the PCR, 60 Vbeta and 13 Jbeta primers were used. The protocol was immunoSEQ multiplex PCR, while the TCRdb copy is restricted to in-frame clones and leaves out a portion. The sample carries about 140,000 clones, 65% to 80% recorded once. Sequenced input: PBMCs. Receptors originate from a human donor in good health.

The rearrangement links TRBV25-1 to TRBJ2-7, with 8 bases lining up with TRBD1. Trimming at V came to 4 bases and at J to 4 bases, leaving 6 bases not matched to a gene. This CDR3 spans 14 amino acids. Germline V gives CDR1 MGHDK, CDR2 SYGVNS. CDR3 amino acids: CASSAGQGTYEQYF. The CDR3 DNA follows: TGTGCCAGCAGTGCAGGACAGGGTACTTACGAGCAGTACTTC.

This clone was observed a single time. The chain joins TRBV11-2 to TRBJ2-1, with TRBD2 matching 11 bases. Trimming took 2 bases from V and 8 from J; bases not matched to a gene: 2. This CDR3 region has 14 residues. From germline, CDR1 is SGHAT and CDR2 FQNNGV. The CDR3 DNA reads TGTGCCAGCAGCTTAACTAGCGGGAGCGATGAGCAGTTCTTC. Residues: CASSLTSGSDEQFF.

This chain links TRBV18 with TRBJ1-4; no firm D call. The V gene's germline CDR1 is KGHSH and CDR2 LQKENI. V gave up 3 bases and J gave up 3 bases, with 14 bases separating them. The CDR3 length is 16 residues. CDR3 nucleotides: TGTGCCAGCTCACCCTTTTCCGGGTCTGCTAATGAAAAACTGTTTTTT. It codes for CASSPFSGSANEKLFF.

The CDR3 sequence is CASRDPQRGDTGELFF. DNA of the CDR3: TGCGCCAGCAGAGACCCGCAGCGGGGGGACACCGGGGAGCTGTTTTTT. This chain joins TRBV5-1 and TRBJ2-2; TRBD2 agrees at 9 bases. CDR1 is SGHRS, CDR2 YFSETQ, per germline. This CDR3 has 16 amino acids. J gave up 3 bases and V 5 bases, and 8 bases lay outside the gene matches. Complete variable domain (other parts from reference TRBV5-1 and TRBJ2-2): KAGVTQTPRYLIKTRGQQVTLSCSPISGHRSVSWYQQTPGQGLQFLFEYFSETQRNKGNFPGRFSGRQFSNSRSEMNVSTLELGDSALYLCASRDPQRGDTGELFFGEGSRLTVL.

The CDR3 sequence is CASSIGQAPGNTIYF. CDR3 in DNA: TGTGCCAGTAGTATCGGACAGGCCCCTGGAAACACCATATATTTT. The chain recombines TRBV19 with TRBJ1-3; 7 bases agree with TRBD1. This CDR3 region has 15 residues. Germline CDR1 and CDR2: LNHDA and SQIVND (reference sequence). V shed 3 bases and J 2 bases; nucleotides not matched to a gene: 4.

The rearrangement links TRBV5-1 to TRBJ2-7; no definite D call. Germline V gene data show CDR1 as SGHRS and CDR2 as YFSETQ. CDR3 length equals 13 residues. The V and J ends lost 2 bases and 1 base respectively, with 7 bases between them. The CDR3 here is CASSLLQSYEQYF. CDR3 in DNA: TGCGCCAGCAGCTTACTACAATCCTACGAGCAGTACTTC.

J is TRBJ2-7 and V is TRBV7-8, with a tentative D call TRBD1 (6 bases). This CDR3 comprises 14 residues. Trimming took off 2 bases at V and 3 bases at J, with 11 bases between the two ends. Germline CDR1 and CDR2: SGHVS and FQNEAQ. For the CDR3, the DNA is TGTGCCAGCAGCTTATCCTCAGGGGACTACGAGCAGTACTTC. This encodes CASSLSSGDYEQYF. Variable domain in full (rest from reference TRBV7-8 and TRBJ2-7): GAGVSQSPRYKVAKRGQDVALRCDPISGHVSLFWYQQALGQGPEFLTYFQNEAQLDKSGLPSDRFFAERPEGSVSTLKIQRTQQEDSAVYLCASSLSSGDYEQYFGPGTRLTVT.

V is TRBV7-8 and J is TRBJ2-7; TRBD2 is a possible D gene (5 bases). Looked up from germline, CDR1 is SGHVS and CDR2 is FQNEAQ. V was pared by 5 bases and J by 0 bases, with 17 bases between. The CDR3 length is 16 residues. The DNA for the CDR3 is TGTGCCAGCAGCCTCACTAGGGTCCCCCTCTCCTACGAGCAGTACTTC. Its translation: CASSLTRVPLSYEQYF.

V usage is TRBV28 and J usage is TRBJ2-5, with a possible D match to TRBD1 (6 bases). The V end was cut by 6 bases, the J end by 5 bases, with 10 bases between. Germline lookup yields CDR1 MDHEN and CDR2 SYDVKM. The CDR3 extends over 12 amino acids. CDR3 nucleotides: TGTGCCAGCAGAGGGACAAAGGAGACCCAGTACTTC. It specifies CASRGTKETQYF.

This clone occurred a few times. The chain is built from TRBV5-1 and TRBJ2-3; 9 bases fit TRBD2. This CDR3 contains 15 residues. J gave up 2 bases and V 3 bases, and 4 bases lay outside the gene matches. Germline V gene data show CDR1 as SGHRS and CDR2 as YFSETQ. The CDR3 bases are TGCGCCAGCAGCTCGAGCGGGAGGTACACAGATACGCAGTATTTT. Protein sequence: CASSSSGRYTDTQYF.

In its sample, this clone was seen a few times. The genes are TRBV4-1 and TRBJ2-1; 9 bases align to TRBD2. CDR3 size: 15 residues. V lost 2 bases, J lost 8 bases, and 7 bases stayed unmatched. Germline assignment: CDR1 MGHRA and CDR2 YSYEKL. The CDR3 loop is CASSQNSGRSYEQFF. Here the CDR3 DNA reads TGCGCCAGCAGCCAAAACAGCGGGAGGAGCTATGAGCAGTTCTTC.

This clone was picked up one time. V gene TRBV15 combines with J gene TRBJ1-1; 7 bases agree with TRBD1. This CDR3 is 15 amino acids long. Germline-derived CDR1 and CDR2 are LNHNV and YYDKDF (reference sequence). V was pared by 7 bases and J by 0 bases, with 8 bases of the junction left unmatched. The CDR3 here is CATNAAGTVNTEAFF. Here the CDR3 DNA reads TGTGCCACCAACGCAGCCGGGACAGTGAACACTGAAGCTTTCTTT.

This sequence joins TRBV7-2 and TRBJ2-7; 7 bases map to TRBD1. CDR3 length: 14 residues. After removal of 5 bases from V and 2 bases from J, the junction contained 6 bases not matched to a gene. CDR1 and CDR2 from the germline V gene are SGHTA and FQGNSA. The CDR3 DNA reads as TGTGCCAGCAGCCCCAGGACAGGAGCCTACGAGCAGTACTTC. It specifies CASSPRTGAYEQYF.

This clone was observed a handful of times. CDR3 amino acids: CASSAGTSADEQFF. CDR3 bases: TGTGCCAGCAGCGCGGGGACTAGCGCGGATGAGCAGTTCTTC. The V gene is TRBV9, the J gene TRBJ2-1; TRBD2 aligns across 10 bases. This CDR3 has 14 residues. The J segment lost 8 bases and the V segment lost 3 bases, leaving 5 bases of the junction unmatched. The germline V gene encodes CDR1 SGDLS and CDR2 YYNGEE.

The rearrangement links TRBV4-2 to TRBJ2-1; 15 positions match TRBD2. The CDR3 length is 17 residues. Germline loops: CDR1 LGHNA, CDR2 YNFKEQ. Unmatched junction bases numbered 5, after V lost 1 base and J lost 7 bases. The CDR3 reads CASSQVGTSGRNNEQFF. In DNA form, the CDR3 reads TGTGCCAGCAGCCAAGTGGGGACTAGCGGGAGGAATAATGAGCAGTTCTTC.

This clone was recorded once. The rearrangement uses TRBV27 and TRBJ1-5; D gene ambiguous. The CDR3 is made up of 19 amino acids. Germline V CDR1 and CDR2: MNHEY, SMNVEV (reference sequence). The V and J ends lost 3 bases and 0 bases respectively, with 21 bases between them. The chain's CDR3 is CASSLRASPGSYSNQPQHF. The CDR3 bases are TGTGCCAGCAGTTTGAGGGCTTCGCCCGGTTCTTATAGCAATCAGCCCCAGCATTTT.

This clone was seen a few times. The chain links TRBV10-3 to TRBJ1-2; D not resolved. V was shortened by 6 bases and J by 3 bases, with 17 bases between the two germline ends. Per germline, CDR1 ENHRY and CDR2 SYGVKD. The CDR3 is made up of 15 amino acids. The CDR3 loop reads CAIRVAMTPDYGYTF. DNA for the CDR3: TGTGCCATCAGGGTAGCGATGACGCCGGACTATGGCTACACCTTC.

This chain links TRBV4-3 with TRBJ2-1; D not resolved. CDR3 size: 15 residues. Trimming took 1 base from V and 3 from J, leaving 10 bases between them. Germline V CDR1 and CDR2: LGHNA, YSLEER. The CDR3 sequence: CASSQGFASYNEQFF. In DNA form, the CDR3 reads TGCGCCAGCAGCCAAGGTTTTGCTAGCTACAATGAGCAGTTCTTC.

The chain couples TRBV15 to TRBJ2-7; 7 bases align to TRBD2. Per the germline V gene, CDR1 is LNHNV and CDR2 is YYDKDF (reference sequence). V gave up 3 bases and J gave up 2 bases; unmatched junction bases: 7. CDR3 length equals 15 residues. CDR3 bases: TGTGCCACCAGCAGGGGCGGGGGAGCGGCCTACGAGCAGTACTTC. Translation gives CATSRGGGAAYEQYF.

The J gene is TRBJ2-2, the V gene TRBV12-2; TRBD2 was called by the table and not checked on the DNA. TRBV12-2 is noted as a pseudogene. CDR3 length: 18 residues. DNA of the CDR3: TGTGCAAGTCGCTTAGATGCGTTAGACGGGATGAACACCGGGGAGCTGTTTTTT. Translated, it gives CASRLDALDGMNTGELFF.